The clone carrying this T cell receptor beta chain came up many times. Its antigen remains unknown. These data originate in a study of regulatory T cells in long-lasting Graves disease. Findings and limits, study-wide: Persistent disease showed a preference for TRBV28, TRBJ1-2 and TRBJ2-5.

Germline assignment: CDR1 SQVTM and CDR2 ANQGSEA. With 7 bases removed from V and 5 bases from J, the gap between germline ends came to 13 bases. The CDR3 totals 12 residues. Libraries of TCR beta came from iRepertoire HTBI primers plus Arm-PCR of CDR3 regions. TCRdb ran MiXCR on the multiplex PCR reads and lists one entry per CDR3 protein. In the table there are about 540,000 distinct CDR3 sequences, roughly 14% of which are singletons. Time point noted: newly diagnosed GD, antithyroid drugs for less than 3 months. Extracted PBMC RNA gave rise to the TCR library. These data were also filed under a second study, of T cells in Graves' hyperthyroidism and ophthalmopathy. That study reports: Among the patients, aged 18 to 65, hyperthyroidism was newly diagnosed and had lasted under 2 months. A first-round RT-PCR of the TCR CDR3 used the HTBI primer set.

The TCR originated in a man aged 25 to 45 with Graves disease. V is TRBV29-1 and J is TRBJ2-3; D unresolved. The sequencing used peripheral blood mononuclear cells (PBMCs), collected at new diagnosis, from a patient treated with antithyroid drugs. The CDR3 sequence: CSGSPTVDTQYF. In DNA, the CDR3 is TGCAGCGGGAGTCCAACGGTAGATACGCAGTATTTT.